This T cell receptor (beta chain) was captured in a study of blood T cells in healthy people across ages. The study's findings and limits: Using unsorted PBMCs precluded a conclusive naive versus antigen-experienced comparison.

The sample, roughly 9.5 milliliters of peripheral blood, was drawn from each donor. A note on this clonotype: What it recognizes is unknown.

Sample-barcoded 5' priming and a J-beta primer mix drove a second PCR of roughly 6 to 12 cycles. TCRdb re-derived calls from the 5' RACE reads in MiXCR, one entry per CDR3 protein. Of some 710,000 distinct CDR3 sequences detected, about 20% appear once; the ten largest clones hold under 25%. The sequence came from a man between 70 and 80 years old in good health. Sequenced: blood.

CDR3 bases: TGCGCCAGCAGCTTTACTAGCGGAACAGAGACCCAGTACTTC. As protein: CASSFTSGTETQYF. The chain has TRBV5-1 and TRBJ2-5; 8 bases agree with TRBD2. J lost 4 bases, V lost 2 bases, and 4 bases had no gene match. CDR3 length: 14 residues. Germline V gene data show CDR1 as SGHRS and CDR2 as YFSETQ.